These 18 T cell receptor beta chains were sequenced from one sample in a study of Ad26.COV2.S vaccination and SARS-CoV-2 variants. As to treatment: around 19 received Ad26.COV2.S at low or high dose, single or two shots; a few received placebo; per-sample allocation not given. Samples analyzed were those drawn on day 63 after the first vaccine or placebo injection. Clones were sequenced by immunoSEQ multiplex PCR, and TCRdb holds only the in-frame ones, with some missing. This table has over 200,000 clones, roughly 90% appearing once. Source: peripheral blood, taken in a trial of Ad26.COV2.S vaccine versus placebo. These receptors were collected from a person between 18 and 60 years old who received the Ad26.COV2.S COVID-19 vaccine or a placebo.

The chain couples TRBV5-1 to TRBJ1-1; maybe TRBD1 (5 bases). With 0 bases removed from V and 4 bases from J, the gap between germline ends came to 13 bases. In germline, CDR1 is SGHRS, CDR2 YFSETQ. This CDR3 region has 15 residues. The DNA of the CDR3 is TGCGCCAGCAGCTTGGAATCGGGGGTAGGCACTGAAGCTTTCTTT. Translated, it gives CASSLESGVGTEAFF.

This clone occurred once. The rearrangement uses TRBV19 and TRBJ2-5; D unclear. Looked up from germline, CDR1 is LNHDA and CDR2 is SQIVND (reference sequence). This CDR3 contains 13 residues. The V end lost 3 bases, the J end lost 6 bases, and 11 bases lay between the germline ends. The DNA for the CDR3 is TGTGCCAGTAGTATTAGTGGGTGGAAGACCCAGTACTTC. Residues: CASSISGWKTQYF.

The V call is TRBV6-5, the J call TRBJ1-1; 9 bases align to TRBD1. CDR1 and CDR2 from the germline V gene are MNHEY and SVGAGI. This CDR3 has 13 amino acids. Germline trimming cut 7 bases from V and 7 bases from J; bases unmatched to any gene: 7. The CDR3 protein is CASTLQGASEAFF. DNA for the CDR3: TGTGCCAGCACCCTACAGGGGGCAAGTGAAGCTTTCTTT.

The CDR3 loop reads CASSPGQVTAEAFF. DNA for the CDR3: TGTGCCAGCAGTCCGGGACAGGTGACCGCTGAAGCTTTCTTT. V gene TRBV28 combines with J gene TRBJ1-1, with 8 bases fitting TRBD1. Unmatched junction bases numbered 8, after V lost 5 bases and J lost 6 bases. This CDR3 is built from 14 residues. From germline, CDR1 is MDHEN and CDR2 SYDVKM.

This rearrangement joins TRBV7-2 to TRBJ2-2, with 10 bases fitting TRBD1. Unmatched junction bases numbered 6, after V lost 2 bases and J lost 3 bases. Germline-derived CDR1 and CDR2 are SGHTA and FQGNSA. The CDR3 has 17 residues. CDR3 sequence reads: CASSLSGTGVDTGELFF. The CDR3 DNA follows: TGTGCCAGCAGCTTAAGTGGGACAGGGGTGGACACCGGGGAGCTGTTTTTT.

The rearrangement links TRBV18 to TRBJ1-1, with D unclear. Trimming cost V 6 bases and J 3 bases, with 11 bases left between them. The germline V gene has CDR1 KGHSH and CDR2 LQKENI. The CDR3 length is 13 residues. CDR3 region: CASSPFPHTEAFF. In DNA, the CDR3 is TGTGCCAGCTCCCCGTTCCCCCACACTGAAGCTTTCTTT.

With respect to this clone: Within the sample, other DNA sequences also encode this same CDR3. The rearrangement links TRBV18 to TRBJ2-1; TRBD2 matches 7 bases. Losses at the gene ends were 3 bases for V and 8 bases for J; bases not matched to a gene: 1. CDR3 length: 12 amino acids. Germline V lookup: CDR1 KGHSH, CDR2 LQKENI. In DNA, the CDR3 is TGTGCCAGCTCACCGGGGGGGGATGAGCAGTTCTTC. Encoded protein: CASSPGGDEQFF.

This rearrangement joins TRBV27 to TRBJ2-3; D unclear. CDR3 length: 15 amino acids. Germline V lookup: CDR1 MNHEY, CDR2 SMNVEV (reference sequence). V lost 3 bases and J lost 2, with 12 bases in between. The CDR3 loop is CASSLMAQNTDTQYF. DNA for the CDR3: TGTGCCAGCAGTTTGATGGCGCAGAACACAGATACGCAGTATTTT.

The chain has TRBV5-1 and TRBJ1-2, with D perhaps matching TRBD1 (5 bases). V was clipped by 0 bases and J by 3 bases, with 6 bases between them. The germline V gene encodes CDR1 SGHRS and CDR2 YFSETQ. The CDR3 loop spans 13 amino acids. CDR3 residues: CASSLAGDYGYTF. The CDR3, as DNA: TGCGCCAGCAGCTTGGCGGGGGACTATGGCTACACCTTC.

The chain carries TRBV5-1 and TRBJ1-2; D not resolved. From germline, CDR1 is SGHRS and CDR2 YFSETQ. V lost 0 bases and J 9 bases, leaving 15 bases between the germline ends. CDR3 size: 14 residues. CDR3 region: CASSLASLISSYTF. CDR3 nucleotide sequence: TGCGCCAGCAGCTTGGCTAGCCTAATAAGTAGCTACACCTTC. Supplemented by reference TRBV5-1 and TRBJ1-2, the full variable domain reads KAGVTQTPRYLIKTRGQQVTLSCSPISGHRSVSWYQQTPGQGLQFLFEYFSETQRNKGNFPGRFSGRQFSNSRSEMNVSTLELGDSALYLCASSLASLISSYTFGSGTRLTVV.

The chain recombines TRBV18 with TRBJ2-1; D not certain. V gave up 2 bases and J gave up 5 bases, with 10 bases separating them. Germline V gene data show CDR1 as KGHSH and CDR2 as LQKENI. This CDR3 has 14 amino acids. The CDR3 here is CASSPMDAHNEQFF. Written as DNA, the CDR3 is TGTGCCAGCTCACCAATGGACGCTCACAATGAGCAGTTCTTC.

The chain employs TRBV7-2 and TRBJ2-5; 10 positions match TRBD1. CDR1 and CDR2 (germline): SGHTA, FQGNSA. Germline trimming cut 4 bases from V and 4 bases from J; bases unmatched to any gene: 9. The CDR3 consists of 16 residues. CDR3 nucleotides: TGTGCCAGCAGCTCAATGACCGGGACAGGGGCAGAGACCCAGTACTTC. This codes for CASSSMTGTGAETQYF.

The V and J genes are TRBV25-1 and TRBJ2-5; D gene unclear. The CDR3 runs 14 residues. Germline V CDR1 and CDR2: MGHDK, SYGVNS. V lost 3 bases, J lost 7 bases, and 15 bases lay in between. CDR3 region: CASSEVPGAGTQYF. The CDR3 region has the DNA TGTGCCAGCAGTGAGGTTCCGGGTGCCGGGACCCAGTACTTC.

This clone has a handful of counts. The chain has TRBV7-2 and TRBJ1-2; 9 nucleotides match TRBD1. Germline V gives CDR1 SGHTA, CDR2 FQGNSA. J gave up 3 bases and V 0 bases, and 11 bases lay outside the gene matches. The length of the CDR3 is 18 residues. In DNA, the CDR3 is TGTGCCAGCAGCTTAGCGCAGTGGGGACAGGGAAGGGACTATGGCTACACCTTC. Translation gives CASSLAQWGQGRDYGYTF.

This chain links TRBV9 with TRBJ1-4; D unresolved. Looked up from germline, CDR1 is SGDLS and CDR2 is YYNGEE. The germline V and J ends were trimmed by 1 base and 5 bases, with 15 bases remaining between them. The CDR3 length is 16 residues. The DNA for the CDR3 is TGTGCCAGCAGCGTAAGGATGGGAAGAGGAAATGAAAAACTGTTTTTT. Its translation is CASSVRMGRGNEKLFF.

The CDR3 coding sequence is TGTGCCAGCTCGAGGGAAGGCTACGAGCAGTACTTC. This sequence encodes CASSREGYEQYF. The genes are TRBV6-5 and TRBJ2-7; maybe TRBD2 (5 bases). V was shortened by 8 bases and J by 3 bases, with 11 bases between the two germline ends. The CDR3 totals 12 residues. Germline CDR1 and CDR2: MNHEY and SVGAGI.

This rearrangement joins TRBV6-5 to TRBJ2-7; D remains unclear. V lost 7 bases and J lost 0, with 4 bases in between. The CDR3 totals 11 residues. Germline values: CDR1 MNHEY, CDR2 SVGAGI. CDR3 bases: TGTGCCAGCATTAACTCCTACGAGCAGTACTTC. This gives the protein CASINSYEQYF.

The chain carries TRBV5-6 and TRBJ2-7; D may correspond to TRBD1 or TRBD2 (7 bases each). The CDR3 totals 14 residues. Per the germline V gene, CDR1 is SGHDT and CDR2 is YYEEEE. The V end was cut by 6 bases, the J end by 3 bases, with 16 bases between. Here the CDR3 DNA reads TGTGCCAGCAACGCCAGGGGGGGCCTCTACGAGCAGTACTTC. Translated: CASNARGGLYEQYF.